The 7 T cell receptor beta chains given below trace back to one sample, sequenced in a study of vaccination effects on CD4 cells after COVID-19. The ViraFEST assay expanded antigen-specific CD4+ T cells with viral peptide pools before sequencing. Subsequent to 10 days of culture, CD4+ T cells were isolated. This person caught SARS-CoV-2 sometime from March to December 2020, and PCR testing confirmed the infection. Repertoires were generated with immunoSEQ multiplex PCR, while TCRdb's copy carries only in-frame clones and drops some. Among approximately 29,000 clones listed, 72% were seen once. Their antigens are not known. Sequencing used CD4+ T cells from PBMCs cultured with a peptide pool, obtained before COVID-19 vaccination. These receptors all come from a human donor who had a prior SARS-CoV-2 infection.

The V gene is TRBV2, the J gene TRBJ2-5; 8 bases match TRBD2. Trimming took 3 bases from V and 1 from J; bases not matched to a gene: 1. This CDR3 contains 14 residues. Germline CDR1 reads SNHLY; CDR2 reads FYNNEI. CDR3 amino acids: CASSEGTSQETQYF. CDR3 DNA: TGTGCCAGCAGTGAGGGGACTAGCCAAGAGACCCAGTACTTC.

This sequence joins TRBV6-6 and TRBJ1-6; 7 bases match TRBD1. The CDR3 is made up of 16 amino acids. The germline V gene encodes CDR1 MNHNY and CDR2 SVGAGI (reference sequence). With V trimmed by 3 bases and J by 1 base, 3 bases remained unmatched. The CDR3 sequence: CASSYEGASYNSPLHF. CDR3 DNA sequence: TGTGCCAGCAGTTATGAGGGGGCATCCTATAATTCACCCCTCCACTTT.

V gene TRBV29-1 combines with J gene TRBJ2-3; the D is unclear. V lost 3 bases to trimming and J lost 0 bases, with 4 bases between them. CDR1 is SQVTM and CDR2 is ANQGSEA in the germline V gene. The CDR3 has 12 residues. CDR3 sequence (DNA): TGCAGCGTTGACGAGAGCACAGATACGCAGTATTTT. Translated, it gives CSVDESTDTQYF.

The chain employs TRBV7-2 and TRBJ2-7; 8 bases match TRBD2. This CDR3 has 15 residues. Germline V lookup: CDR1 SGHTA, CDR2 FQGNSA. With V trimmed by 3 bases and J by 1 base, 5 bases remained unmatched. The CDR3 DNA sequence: TGTGCCAGCAGCTTCTCTACTAGCGGATCCTACGAGCAGTACTTC. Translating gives CASSFSTSGSYEQYF.

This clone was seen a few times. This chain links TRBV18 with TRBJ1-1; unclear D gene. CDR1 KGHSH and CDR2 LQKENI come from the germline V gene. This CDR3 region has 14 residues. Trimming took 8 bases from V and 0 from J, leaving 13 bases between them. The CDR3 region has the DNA TGTGCCAGCACGACCGGACGGATGAACACTGAAGCTTTCTTT. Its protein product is CASTTGRMNTEAFF.

CDR3 protein: CAWERESRDEQFF. The CDR3 nucleotides read TGTGCCTGGGAGCGGGAGTCGAGGGATGAGCAGTTCTTC. The chain recombines TRBV30 with TRBJ2-1; TRBD2 agrees at 8 bases. Germline-derived CDR1 and CDR2 are GTSNPN and SVGIG (reference sequence). This CDR3 has 13 amino acids. Germline trimming cut 5 bases from V and 8 bases from J; bases unmatched to any gene: 8.

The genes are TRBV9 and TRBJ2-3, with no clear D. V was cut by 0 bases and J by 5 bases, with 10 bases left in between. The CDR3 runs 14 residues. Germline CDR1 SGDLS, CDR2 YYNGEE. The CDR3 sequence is CASSVASVGDTQYF. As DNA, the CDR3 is TGTGCCAGCAGCGTAGCCAGCGTGGGAGATACGCAGTATTTT.